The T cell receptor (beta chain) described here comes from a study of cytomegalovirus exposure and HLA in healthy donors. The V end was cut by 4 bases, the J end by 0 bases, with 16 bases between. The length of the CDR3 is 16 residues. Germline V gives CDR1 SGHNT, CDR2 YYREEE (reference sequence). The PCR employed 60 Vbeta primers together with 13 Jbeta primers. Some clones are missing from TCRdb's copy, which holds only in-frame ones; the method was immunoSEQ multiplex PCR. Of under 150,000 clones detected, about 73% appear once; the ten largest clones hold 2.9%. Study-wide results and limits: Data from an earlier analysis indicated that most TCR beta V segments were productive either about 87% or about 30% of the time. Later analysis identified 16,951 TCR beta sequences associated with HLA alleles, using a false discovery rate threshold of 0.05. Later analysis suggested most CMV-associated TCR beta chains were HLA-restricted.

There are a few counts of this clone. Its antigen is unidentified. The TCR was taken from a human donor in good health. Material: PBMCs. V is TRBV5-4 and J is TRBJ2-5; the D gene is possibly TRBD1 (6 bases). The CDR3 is CASSPTPGHNQETQYF. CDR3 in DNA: TGTGCCAGCAGCCCGACCCCGGGACATAACCAAGAGACCCAGTACTTC.